This T cell receptor (beta chain) was observed in a study of T cells in Graves' hyperthyroidism and ophthalmopathy. Whole-study context: Peripheral blood was drawn at first diagnosis, prior to all treatment.

Lactation, pregnancy, other autoimmune disease or uncontrolled infection led to exclusion of patients. Diagnosing involved the use of clinical symptoms, serum thyroxine and TRAb, thyroid ultrasound and orbital computed tomography. Fresh peripheral blood, 9.5 to 10 ml of it, supplied the PBMCs. Losses at the gene ends were 4 bases for V and 8 bases for J; bases not matched to a gene: 5. CDR3 length: 14 residues. Germline CDR1 reads MNHNS; CDR2 reads SASEGT. RNA transcripts yielded amplified TCR beta CDR3 regions. HTBI primers were the set used in a first-round RT-PCR of the TCR CDR3. TCRdb passed the multiplex PCR reads through MiXCR, listing each CDR3 protein once. The sample shows 360,000 or so distinct CDR3 sequences, roughly 18% of them seen only once.

This chain connects TRBV6-1 to TRBJ1-1; 12 bases fit TRBD1. The specimen was blood. This receptor was taken from a woman aged 40 to 55 with Graves' ophthalmopathy. CDR3 sequence (DNA): TGTGCCAGCAGTGTGGGGACAGGGGGCCCCGAAGCTTTCTTT. Protein product: CASSVGTGGPEAFF.